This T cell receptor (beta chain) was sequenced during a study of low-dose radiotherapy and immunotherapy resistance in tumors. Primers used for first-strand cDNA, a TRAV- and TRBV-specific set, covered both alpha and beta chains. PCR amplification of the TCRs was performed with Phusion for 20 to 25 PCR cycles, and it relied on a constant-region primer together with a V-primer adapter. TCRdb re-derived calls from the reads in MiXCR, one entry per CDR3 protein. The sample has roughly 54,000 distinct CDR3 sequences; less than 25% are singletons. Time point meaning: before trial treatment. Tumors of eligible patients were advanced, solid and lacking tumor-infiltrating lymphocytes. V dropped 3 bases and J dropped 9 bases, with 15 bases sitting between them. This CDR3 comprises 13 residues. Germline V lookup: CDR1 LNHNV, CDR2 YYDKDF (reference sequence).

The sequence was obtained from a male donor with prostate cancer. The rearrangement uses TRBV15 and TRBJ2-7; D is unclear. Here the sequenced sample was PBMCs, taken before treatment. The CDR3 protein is CATSSTGMSVQYF. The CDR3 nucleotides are TGTGCCACCAGCAGTACTGGCATGTCAGTGCAGTACTTC.